This record looks at one T cell receptor beta chain sequence and its context. Its antigen remains unidentified. These data belong to a study of shared clonotypes between healthy human individuals. Study-wide background: Two women and a few men aged 18 to 49 served as donors. Per-donor plates numbered three CD4 naive, three CD4 memory, two CD8 naive and one CD8 memory. The study, taken as a whole, reports: Lower generation probabilities were found for non-shared clonotypes than for those shared by all four donors.

The study enrolled healthy HIV-negative adults without recent acute infections or vaccinations as donors. Some clones are missing from TCRdb's copy, which holds only in-frame ones; the method was immunoSEQ multiplex PCR. The table has around 2.1 million clones, around 95% seen once. The source is a young man in good health. Material: naive CD4+ T cells sorted from blood. The subset denotes: CD45RA+ positively selected.

The CDR3 sequence: CSVERDTMNTEAFF. CDR3 coding DNA: TGCAGCGTTGAGCGGGACACTATGAACACTGAAGCTTTCTTT. The chain recombines TRBV29-1 with TRBJ1-1, with D possibly being TRBD1 (6 bases). Trimming stripped 3 bases from V and 0 bases from J, with 11 bases between. Germline loops: CDR1 SQVTM, CDR2 ANQGSEA. The CDR3 spans 14 residues.